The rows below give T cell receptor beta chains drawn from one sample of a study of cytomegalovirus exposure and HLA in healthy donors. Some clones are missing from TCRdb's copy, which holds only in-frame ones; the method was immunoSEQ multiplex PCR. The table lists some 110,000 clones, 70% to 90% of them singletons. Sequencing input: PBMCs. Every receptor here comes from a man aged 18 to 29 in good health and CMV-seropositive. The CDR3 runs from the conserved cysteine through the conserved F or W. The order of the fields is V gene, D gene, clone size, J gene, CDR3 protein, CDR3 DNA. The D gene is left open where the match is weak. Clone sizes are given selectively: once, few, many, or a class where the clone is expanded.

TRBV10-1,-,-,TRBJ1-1,CASSEQEPEAFF,TGCGCCAGCAGTGAGCAAGAGCCTGAAGCTTTCTTT
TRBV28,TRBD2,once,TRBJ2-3,CASPPGLAGGNPSTDTQYF,TGTGCCAGCCCCCCTGGACTAGCGGGGGGGAACCCTAGCACAGATACGCAGTATTTT
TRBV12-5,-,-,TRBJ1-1,CASGFSEKTEAFF,TGTGCTAGTGGTTTCTCCGAGAAAACTGAAGCTTTCTTT
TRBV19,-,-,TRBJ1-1,CASSIGQTNTEAFF,TGTGCCAGTAGTATCGGACAGACGAACACTGAAGCTTTCTTT
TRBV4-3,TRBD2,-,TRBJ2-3,CASSKGGGATPTDTQYF,TGCGCCAGCAGCAAAGGCGGGGGGGCCACCCCCACAGATACGCAGTATTTT
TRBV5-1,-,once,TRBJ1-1,CASRVDLLNTEAFF,TGCGCCAGCAGGGTAGATTTGTTGAACACTGAAGCTTTCTTT
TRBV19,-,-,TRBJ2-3,CASSRQSTDTQYF,TGTGCCAGTAGTCGACAGAGCACAGATACGCAGTATTTT
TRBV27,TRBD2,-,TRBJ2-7,CASSLSPSGDYEQYF,TGTGCCAGCAGTTTATCCCCTAGCGGAGACTACGAGCAGTACTTC
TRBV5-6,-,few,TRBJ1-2,CASSSDYGYTF,TGTGCCAGCAGCTCGGACTATGGCTACACCTTC
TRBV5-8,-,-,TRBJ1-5,CASSLEGWKNQPQHF,TGTGCCAGCAGCTTGGAGGGGTGGAAGAATCAGCCCCAGCATTTT
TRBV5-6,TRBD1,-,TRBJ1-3,CASSSQDGTGEGNTIYF,TGTGCCAGCAGCTCCCAAGATGGGACAGGGGAAGGAAACACCATATATTTT
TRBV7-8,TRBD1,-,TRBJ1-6,CASSQPDRGLYSPLHF,TGTGCCAGCAGCCAACCGGACAGGGGGTTGTATTCACCCCTCCACTTT
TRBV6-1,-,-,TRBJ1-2,CASSSPGGVYGYTF,TGTGCCAGCAGTTCCCCCGGGGGGGTCTATGGCTACACCTTC